This is a list of T cell receptor beta chains from one sample in a study of shared clonotypes between healthy human individuals. Profiling relied on immunoSEQ multiplex PCR, and the TCRdb table lists in-frame clones only, not all of them. The table records under 850,000 clones, 80% to 95% of them present only once. The sample comprised naive CD8+ T cells sorted from blood. Receptor source: a man younger than 40 in good health. CDR3s include the opening cysteine and the closing phenylalanine or tryptophan. The order of the fields is J gene, clone size, D gene, V gene, CDR3 protein, CDR3 DNA. The D gene is left open where the match is weak. The size entry is marked missing in some rows and otherwise reads once, few, many or a size class.

>TRBJ2-5|NA|NA|TRBV6-5
CASSYSRPGWGTQYF
TGTGCCAGCAGTTACTCGAGGCCCGGTTGGGGGACCCAGTACTTC
>TRBJ2-7|NA|TRBD1|TRBV4-3
CASSQEGQGPYEQYF
TGCGCCAGCAGCCAGGAGGGACAGGGGCCCTACGAGCAGTACTTC
>TRBJ1-4|NA|NA|TRBV7-9
CASSLVGVNEKLFF
TGTGCCAGCAGCTTAGTGGGGGTTAATGAAAAACTGTTTTTT
>TRBJ2-5|NA|NA|TRBV7-6
CASSWGREETQYF
TGTGCCAGCAGCTGGGGACGCGAAGAGACCCAGTACTTC
>TRBJ2-7|NA|NA|TRBV7-7
CASSVGRSYEQYF
TGTGCTAGCAGCGTAGGCCGATCCTACGAGCAGTACTTC
>TRBJ2-1|NA|TRBD1|TRBV7-9
CATGTGRNEQFF
TGTGCCACCGGGACAGGGCGCAATGAGCAGTTCTTC
>TRBJ2-7|NA|TRBD1|TRBV28
CASSLPRGTGGHEQYF
TGTGCCAGCAGCCTGCCGCGGGGGACAGGGGGCCACGAGCAGTACTTC
>TRBJ1-2|NA|TRBD1|TRBV27
CASSLTGNYGYTF
TGTGCCAGCAGTTTGACAGGGAACTATGGCTACACCTTC
>TRBJ2-3|NA|NA|TRBV27
CASSHRRLADTQYF
TGTGCCAGCAGTCACCGCCGACTAGCAGATACGCAGTATTTT
>TRBJ2-7|NA|NA|TRBV7-6
CASSPGIADYEQYF
TGTGCCAGCAGCCCCGGGATAGCGGACTACGAGCAGTACTTC
>TRBJ1-1|NA|TRBD1|TRBV7-8
CASSLMGQQDEAFF
TGTGCCAGCAGCTTAATGGGACAGCAGGATGAAGCTTTCTTT
>TRBJ2-3|NA|TRBD1|TRBV7-2
CASSTGQVFFTDTQYF
TGTGCCAGCAGCACGGGACAGGTTTTTTTCACAGATACGCAGTATTTT
>TRBJ2-2|NA|NA|TRBV4-1
CASSQESLEGMRSGELFF
TGCGCCAGCAGCCAAGAGTCTTTGGAGGGAATGAGGTCCGGGGAGCTGTTTTTT
>TRBJ2-4|NA|NA|TRBV20-1
CSASERNIQYF
TGCAGTGCTAGCGAACGGAACATTCAGTACTTC
>TRBJ1-2|NA|TRBD1|TRBV4-1
CASSPGQGLLGYTF
TGCGCCAGCAGCCCGGGACAGGGGCTTTTGGGCTACACCTTC
>TRBJ2-5|once|TRBD1|TRBV9
CASSVGPGQVEETQYF
TGTGCCAGCAGCGTAGGTCCCGGACAGGTAGAAGAGACCCAGTACTTC
>TRBJ1-5|once|NA|TRBV5-6
CASSFWEEMAQHF
TGTGCCAGCAGCTTTTGGGAGGAGATGGCCCAGCATTTT